The subject of this entry is one TCR beta chain. Its specificity is unknown. A much larger clone lies one base from this, so it may be a read error. CDR1 and CDR2 (germline): MNHNY, SVGAGI (reference sequence). Deletions cut 6 bases from V and 10 bases from J, with 10 bases between. The CDR3 sequence is 12 residues long. This record belongs to a study of CD8 T cells in ankylosing spondylitis. Study-level results: Seemingly distinctive of ankylosing spondylitis blood was a TCR beta motif formed by eight highly homologous variants.

TCRdb independently ran MiXCR on the 5' RACE reads; one entry per CDR3 protein. The sample has 500,000 or so distinct CDR3 sequences; roughly 5.3% are singletons. The source material was blood, either unsorted or a sorted T cell fraction (not recorded which). The chain recombines TRBV6-6 with TRBJ1-6; D not certain. The sequence was collected from a male donor with ankylosing spondylitis. CDR3 sequence: CASRVFGSPLHF. In nucleotides, the CDR3 is TGTGCCAGCAGGGTTTTTGGATCACCCCTCCACTTT.